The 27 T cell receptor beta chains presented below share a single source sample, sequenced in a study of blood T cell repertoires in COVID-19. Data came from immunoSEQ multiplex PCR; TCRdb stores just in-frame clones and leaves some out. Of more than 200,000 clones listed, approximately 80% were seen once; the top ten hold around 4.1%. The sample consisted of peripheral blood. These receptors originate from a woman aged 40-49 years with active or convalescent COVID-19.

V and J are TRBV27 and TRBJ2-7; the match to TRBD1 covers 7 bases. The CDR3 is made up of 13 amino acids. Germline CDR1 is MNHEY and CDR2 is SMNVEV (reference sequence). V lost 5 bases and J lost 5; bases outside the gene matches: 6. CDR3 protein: CASSPYTGDEQYV. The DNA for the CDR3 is TGTGCCAGCAGTCCCTACACAGGGGACGAGCAGTACGTC.

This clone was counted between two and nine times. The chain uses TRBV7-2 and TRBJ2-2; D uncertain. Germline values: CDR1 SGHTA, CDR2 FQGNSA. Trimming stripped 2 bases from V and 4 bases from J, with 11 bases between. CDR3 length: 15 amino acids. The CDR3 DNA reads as TGTGCCAGCAGCTTATTTTCTCGAGCCACCGGGGAGCTGTTTTTT. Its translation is CASSLFSRATGELFF.

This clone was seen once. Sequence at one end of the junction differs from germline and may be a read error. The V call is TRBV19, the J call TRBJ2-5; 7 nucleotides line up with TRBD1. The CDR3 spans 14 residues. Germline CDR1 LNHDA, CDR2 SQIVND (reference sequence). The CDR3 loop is CASSIGAGGEPQYF. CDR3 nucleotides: TGTGCCAGTAGTATCGGGGCAGGGGGAGAGCCCCAGTACTTC.

The CDR3 reads CASSFAGGSYEQYV. The CDR3 coding sequence is TGCGCCAGCAGCTTCGCGGGGGGCAGCTACGAGCAGTACGTC. The chain employs TRBV5-1 and TRBJ2-7; TRBD2 matches at 8 bases. J lost 3 bases, V lost 2 bases, and 4 bases had no gene match. CDR1 and CDR2 from the germline V gene are SGHRS and YFSETQ. The CDR3 contains 14 residues.

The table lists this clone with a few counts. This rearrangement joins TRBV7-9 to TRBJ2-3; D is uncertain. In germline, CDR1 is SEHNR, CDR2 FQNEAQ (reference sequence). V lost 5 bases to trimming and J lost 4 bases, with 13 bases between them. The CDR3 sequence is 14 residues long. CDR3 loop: CASSPGVDADTQYF. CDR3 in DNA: TGTGCCAGCAGCCCTGGAGTAGACGCAGATACGCAGTATTTT.

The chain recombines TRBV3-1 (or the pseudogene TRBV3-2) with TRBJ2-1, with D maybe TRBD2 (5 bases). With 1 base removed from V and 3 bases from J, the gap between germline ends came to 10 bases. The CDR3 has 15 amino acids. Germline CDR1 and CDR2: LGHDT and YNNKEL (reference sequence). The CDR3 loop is CASSQVALSYNEQFF. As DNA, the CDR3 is TGTGCCAGCAGCCAAGTAGCGCTAAGCTACAATGAGCAGTTCTTC.

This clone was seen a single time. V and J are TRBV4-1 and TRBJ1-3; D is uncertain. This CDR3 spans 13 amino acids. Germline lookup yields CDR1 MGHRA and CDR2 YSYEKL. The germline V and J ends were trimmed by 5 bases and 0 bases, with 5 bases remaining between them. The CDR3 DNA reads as TGCGCCAGCAGCTCTCTCTCTGGAAACACCATATATTTT. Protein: CASSSLSGNTIYF.

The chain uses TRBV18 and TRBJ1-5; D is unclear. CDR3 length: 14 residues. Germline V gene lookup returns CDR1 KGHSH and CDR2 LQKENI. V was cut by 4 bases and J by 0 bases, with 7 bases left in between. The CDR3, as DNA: TGTGCCAGCTCACGGGCAAATAGCAATCAGCCCCAGCATTTT. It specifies CASSRANSNQPQHF.

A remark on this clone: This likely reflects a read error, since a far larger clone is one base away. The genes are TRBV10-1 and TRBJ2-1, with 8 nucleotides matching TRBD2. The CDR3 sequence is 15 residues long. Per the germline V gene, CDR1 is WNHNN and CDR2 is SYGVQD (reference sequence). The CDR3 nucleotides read TGCTCCAGCAGCATCGGACTAGCTCCCACCAATGAGCAGTTCTTC. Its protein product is CSSSIGLAPTNEQFF.

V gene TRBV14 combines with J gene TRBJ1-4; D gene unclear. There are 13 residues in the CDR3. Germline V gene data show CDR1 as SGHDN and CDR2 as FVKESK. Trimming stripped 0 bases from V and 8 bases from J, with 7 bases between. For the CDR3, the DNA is TGTGCCAGCAGCCAAGATTATCTGGAAAAACTGTTTTTT. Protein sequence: CASSQDYLEKLFF.

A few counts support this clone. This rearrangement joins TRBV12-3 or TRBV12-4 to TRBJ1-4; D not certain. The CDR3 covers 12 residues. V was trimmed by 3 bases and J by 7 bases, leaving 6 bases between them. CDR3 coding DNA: TGTGCCAGCAGTTTGGAGGGTGAAAAACTGTTTTTT. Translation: CASSLEGEKLFF.

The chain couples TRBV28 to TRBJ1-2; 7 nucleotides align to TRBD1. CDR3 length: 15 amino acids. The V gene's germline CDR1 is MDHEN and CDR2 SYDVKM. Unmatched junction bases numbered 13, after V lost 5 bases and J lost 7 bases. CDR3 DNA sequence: TGTGCCAGCAGTGCCGATACAGGGGAAGTTGCTGGCTACACCTTC. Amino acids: CASSADTGEVAGYTF.

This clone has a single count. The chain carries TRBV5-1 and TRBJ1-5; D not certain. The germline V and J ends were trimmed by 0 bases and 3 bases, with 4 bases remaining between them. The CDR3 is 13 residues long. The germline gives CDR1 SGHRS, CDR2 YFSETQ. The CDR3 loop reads CASSLGHNQPQHF. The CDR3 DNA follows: TGCGCCAGCAGCTTGGGTCACAATCAGCCCCAGCATTTT.

The CDR3 sequence is CASRWTENTGELFF. The CDR3 nucleotides read TGTGCCAGCAGGTGGACAGAGAACACCGGGGAGCTGTTTTTT. The rearrangement links TRBV9 to TRBJ2-2; perhaps TRBD1 as D (6 bases). The CDR3 length is 14 residues. The germline V gene encodes CDR1 SGDLS and CDR2 YYNGEE. Trimming removed 5 bases at V and 1 base at J, with 9 bases between.

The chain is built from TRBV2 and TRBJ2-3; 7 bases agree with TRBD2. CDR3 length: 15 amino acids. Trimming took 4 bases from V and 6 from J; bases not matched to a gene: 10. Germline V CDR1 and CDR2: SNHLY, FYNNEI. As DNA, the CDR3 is TGTGCCAGCAGTGGATCGCTAGCGGCCGGCGATACGCAGTATTTT. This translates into CASSGSLAAGDTQYF.

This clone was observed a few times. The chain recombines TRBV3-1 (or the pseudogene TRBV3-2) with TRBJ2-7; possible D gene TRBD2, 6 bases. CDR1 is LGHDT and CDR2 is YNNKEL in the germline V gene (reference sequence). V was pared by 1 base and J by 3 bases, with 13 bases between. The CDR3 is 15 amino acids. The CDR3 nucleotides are TGTGCCAGCAGCCAAGCGGCGGGGCCTCACTACGAGCAGTACTTC. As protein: CASSQAAGPHYEQYF.

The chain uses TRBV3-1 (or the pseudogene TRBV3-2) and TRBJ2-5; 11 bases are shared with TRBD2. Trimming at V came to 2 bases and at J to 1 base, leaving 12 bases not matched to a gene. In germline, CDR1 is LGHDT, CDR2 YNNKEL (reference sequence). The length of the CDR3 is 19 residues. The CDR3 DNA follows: TGTGCCAGCAGCCAAATCCACTCTAGCGGGGGGACGTTCCAAGAGACCCAGTACTTC. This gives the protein CASSQIHSSGGTFQETQYF.

CDR3 nucleotides: TGTGCCAGCAGTTTCGTTCCACCTCGGGGCTACACCTTC. This encodes CASSFVPPRGYTF. The V gene is TRBV28, the J gene TRBJ1-2; D unclear. Germline assignment: CDR1 MDHEN and CDR2 SYDVKM. V was clipped by 3 bases and J by 8 bases, with 13 bases between them. The CDR3 has 13 amino acids.

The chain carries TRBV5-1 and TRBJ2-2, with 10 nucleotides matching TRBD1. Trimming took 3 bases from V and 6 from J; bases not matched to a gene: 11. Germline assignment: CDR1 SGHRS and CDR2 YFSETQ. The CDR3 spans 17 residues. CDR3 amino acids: CASSSRQGAVRAGELFF. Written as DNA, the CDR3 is TGCGCCAGCAGCTCGAGACAGGGGGCCGTTCGGGCCGGGGAGCTGTTTTTT.

DNA of the CDR3: TGTGCCAGCAGTTTACGGTTACACACTGAAGCTTTCTTT. Its protein is CASSLRLHTEAFF. This sequence joins TRBV28 and TRBJ1-1; D is unclear. V lost 2 bases, J lost 3 bases, and 7 bases lay in between. The CDR3 length is 13 residues. The germline V gene has CDR1 MDHEN and CDR2 SYDVKM.

CDR3 bases: TGTGCCGGTGGAGGTTACTCACCCCTCCACTTT. Its protein product is CAGGGYSPLHF. The chain has TRBV28 and TRBJ1-6, with D unclear. The V end was cut by 11 bases, the J end by 10 bases, with 12 bases between. Germline CDR1 MDHEN, CDR2 SYDVKM. The CDR3 runs to 11 residues.

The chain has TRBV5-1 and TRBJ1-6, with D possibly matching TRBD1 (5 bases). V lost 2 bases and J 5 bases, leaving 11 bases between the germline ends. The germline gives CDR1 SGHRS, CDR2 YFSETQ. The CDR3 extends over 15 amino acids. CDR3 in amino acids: CASSFRQLDNSPLHF. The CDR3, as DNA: TGCGCCAGCAGCTTTCGACAGCTAGATAATTCACCCCTCCACTTT. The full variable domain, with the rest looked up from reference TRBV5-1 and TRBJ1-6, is KAGVTQTPRYLIKTRGQQVTLSCSPISGHRSVSWYQQTPGQGLQFLFEYFSETQRNKGNFPGRFSGRQFSNSRSEMNVSTLELGDSALYLCASSFRQLDNSPLHFGNGTRLTVT.

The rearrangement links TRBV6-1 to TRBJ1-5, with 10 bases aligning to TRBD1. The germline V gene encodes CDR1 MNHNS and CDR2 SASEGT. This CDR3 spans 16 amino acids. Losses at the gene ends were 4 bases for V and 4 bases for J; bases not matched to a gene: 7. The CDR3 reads CASSGTGTGANQPQHF. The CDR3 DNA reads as TGTGCCAGCAGTGGGACCGGGACAGGGGCTAATCAGCCCCAGCATTTT.

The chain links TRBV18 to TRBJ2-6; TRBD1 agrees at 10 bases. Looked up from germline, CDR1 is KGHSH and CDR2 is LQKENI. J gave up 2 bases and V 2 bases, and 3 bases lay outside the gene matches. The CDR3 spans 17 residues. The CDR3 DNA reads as TGTGCCAGCTCACCAAAGGGACAGGGGACTGGGGCCAACGTCCTGACTTTC. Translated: CASSPKGQGTGANVLTF.

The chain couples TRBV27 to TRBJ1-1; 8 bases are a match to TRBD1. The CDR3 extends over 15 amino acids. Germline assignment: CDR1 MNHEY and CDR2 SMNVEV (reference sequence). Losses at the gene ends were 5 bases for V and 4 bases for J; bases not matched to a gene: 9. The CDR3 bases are TGTGCCAGCAGTCGGACAGGGTGGGAGGGCACTGAAGCTTTCTTT. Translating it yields CASSRTGWEGTEAFF.

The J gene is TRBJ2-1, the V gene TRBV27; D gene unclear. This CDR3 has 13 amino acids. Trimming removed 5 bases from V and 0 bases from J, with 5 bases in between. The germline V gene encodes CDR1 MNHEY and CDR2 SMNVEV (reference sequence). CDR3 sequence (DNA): TGTGCCAGCAGTGGTAGCTCCTACAATGAGCAGTTCTTC. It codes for CASSGSSYNEQFF.

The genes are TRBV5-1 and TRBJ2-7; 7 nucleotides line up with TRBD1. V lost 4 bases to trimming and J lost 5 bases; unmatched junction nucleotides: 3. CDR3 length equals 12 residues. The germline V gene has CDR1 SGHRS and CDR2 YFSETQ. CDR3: CASSKRGHEQYF. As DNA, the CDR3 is TGCGCCAGCAGCAAAAGGGGGCACGAGCAGTACTTC.